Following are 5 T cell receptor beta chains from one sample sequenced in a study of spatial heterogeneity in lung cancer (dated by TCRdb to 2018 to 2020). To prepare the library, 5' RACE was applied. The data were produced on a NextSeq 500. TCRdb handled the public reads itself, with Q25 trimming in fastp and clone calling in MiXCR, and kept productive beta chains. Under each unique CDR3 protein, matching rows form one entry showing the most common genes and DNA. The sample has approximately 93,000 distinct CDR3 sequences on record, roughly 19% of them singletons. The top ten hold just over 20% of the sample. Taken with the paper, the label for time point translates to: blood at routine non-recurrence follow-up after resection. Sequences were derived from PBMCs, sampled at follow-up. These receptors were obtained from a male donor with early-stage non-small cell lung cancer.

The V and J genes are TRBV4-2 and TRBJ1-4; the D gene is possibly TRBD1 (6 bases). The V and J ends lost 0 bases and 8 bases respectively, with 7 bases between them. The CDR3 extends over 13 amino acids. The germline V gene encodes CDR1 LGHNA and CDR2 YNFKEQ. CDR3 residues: CASSQEGAEKLFF. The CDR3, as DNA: TGTGCCAGCAGCCAAGAGGGGGCCGAAAAACTGTTTTTT.

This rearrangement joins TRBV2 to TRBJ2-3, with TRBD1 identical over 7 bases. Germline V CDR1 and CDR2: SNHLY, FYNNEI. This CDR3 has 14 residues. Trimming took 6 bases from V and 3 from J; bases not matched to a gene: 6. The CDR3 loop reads CASRPDRITDTQYF. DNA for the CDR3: TGTGCCAGCAGACCGGACAGGATTACAGATACGCAGTATTTT.

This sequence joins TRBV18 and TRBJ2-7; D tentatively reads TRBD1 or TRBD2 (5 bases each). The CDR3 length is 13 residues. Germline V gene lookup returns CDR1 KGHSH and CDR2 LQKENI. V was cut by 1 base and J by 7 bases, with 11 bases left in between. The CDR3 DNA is TGTGCCAGCTCACCACAGGACGGGGCGGAGCAGTACTTC. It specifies CASSPQDGAEQYF. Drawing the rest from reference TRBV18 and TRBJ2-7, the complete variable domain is NAGVMQNPRHLVRRRGQEARLRCSPMKGHSHVYWYRQLPEEGLKFMVYLQKENIIDESGMPKERFSAEFPKEGPSILRIQQVVRGDSAAYFCASSPQDGAEQYFGPGTRLTVT.

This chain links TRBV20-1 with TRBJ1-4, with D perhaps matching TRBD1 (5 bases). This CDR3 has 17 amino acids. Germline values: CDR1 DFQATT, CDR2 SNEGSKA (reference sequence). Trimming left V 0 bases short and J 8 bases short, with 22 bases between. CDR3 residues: CSARDPLRWGGGEKLFF. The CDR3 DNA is TGCAGTGCTAGAGATCCACTTCGATGGGGCGGAGGCGAAAAACTGTTTTTT.

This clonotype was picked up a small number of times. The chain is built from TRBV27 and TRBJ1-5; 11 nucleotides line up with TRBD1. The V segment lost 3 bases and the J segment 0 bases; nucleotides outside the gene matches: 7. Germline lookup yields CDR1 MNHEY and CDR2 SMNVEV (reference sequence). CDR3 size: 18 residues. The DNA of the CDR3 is TGTGCCAGCAGTTTCAACCGGGACAGGGGGAATAGCAATCAGCCCCAGCATTTT. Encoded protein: CASSFNRDRGNSNQPQHF.